Below, 8 T cell receptor beta chains from the same sample are listed, as sequenced in a study of cytomegalovirus exposure and HLA in healthy donors. The PCR contained 60 Vbeta and 13 Jbeta primers. Measured with immunoSEQ multiplex PCR; TCRdb has only the in-frame clones, and not every one. The sample shows roughly 190,000 clones, more than 75% of them seen only once. Material: PBMCs. These receptors all come from a woman younger than 45 in good health and CMV-seropositive.

This chain uses TRBV5-5 with TRBJ2-1; TRBD2 might be the D (6 bases). V dropped 4 bases and J dropped 0 bases, with 11 bases sitting between them. The germline CDR1 and CDR2 sequences are SGHKS and YYEKEE (reference sequence). The length of the CDR3 is 15 residues. CDR3 sequence reads: CASSTGGSSYNEQFF. CDR3 coding DNA: TGTGCCAGCAGCACCGGGGGAAGCTCCTACAATGAGCAGTTCTTC.

The chain combines TRBV19 with TRBJ2-7, with D perhaps matching TRBD1 (6 bases). The germline CDR1 and CDR2 sequences are LNHDA and SQIVND (reference sequence). Trimming left V 3 bases short and J 2 bases short, with 14 bases between. The CDR3 consists of 15 residues. DNA for the CDR3: TGTGCCAGTAGTATCTCGACAGGATCGACCTACGAGCAGTACTTC. It encodes CASSISTGSTYEQYF.

The chain carries TRBV19 and TRBJ2-5; D is perhaps TRBD1 (6 bases). Gene TRBJ2-7 matches the end of the DNA better, so the J call may be wrong. The length of the CDR3 is 15 residues. Per germline, CDR1 LNHDA and CDR2 SQIVND (reference sequence). CDR3 protein: CASSILGQGSNEQYF. As DNA, the CDR3 is TGTGCCAGTAGTATCCTCGGGCAGGGGTCAAACGAGCAGTACTTC.

The CDR3: CASSALTESASGKLGTDTQYF. In DNA form, the CDR3 reads TGCGCCAGCAGCGCCCTAACGGAGTCCGCTAGCGGGAAATTAGGGACAGATACGCAGTATTTT. This chain connects TRBV5-1 to TRBJ2-3, with TRBD2 matching over 9 bases. V trimming: 4 bases; J trimming: 3 bases; junction bases outside the gene matches: 24. The CDR3 has 21 residues. Looked up from germline, CDR1 is SGHRS and CDR2 is YFSETQ.

This chain uses TRBV6-5 with TRBJ2-5; a weak D match, TRBD1 (6 bases). The J call is in doubt because the DNA end fits TRBJ2-7 better. CDR3 length: 14 amino acids. Germline V gives CDR1 MNHEY, CDR2 SVGAGI. CDR3 DNA: TGTGCCAGCAGTTACAGGTCAGGGGACTACGAGCAGTACTTC. It encodes CASSYRSGDYEQYF.

The genes are TRBV28 and TRBJ2-7; no clear D gene. Germline lookup yields CDR1 MDHEN and CDR2 SYDVKM. The CDR3 totals 12 residues. V shed 3 bases and J shed 2 bases, with 5 bases lying between them. CDR3 sequence reads: CASSLFAYEQYF. Written as DNA, the CDR3 is TGTGCCAGCAGTTTGTTCGCCTACGAGCAGTACTTC.

The V call is TRBV7-2, the J call TRBJ1-2; 8 bases are shared with TRBD1. CDR1 is SGHTA and CDR2 is FQGNSA in the germline V gene. The CDR3 totals 14 residues. V was pared by 1 base and J by 4 bases, with 2 bases of the junction left unmatched. The CDR3: CASSLGGTGYGYTF. The CDR3 nucleotides read TGTGCCAGCAGCTTAGGAGGGACAGGCTATGGCTACACCTTC.

CDR3 region: CASSLVAGAGELFF. CDR3 nucleotide sequence: TGCGCCAGCAGCTTGGTGGCGGGAGCGGGGGAGCTGTTTTTT. V gene TRBV5-1 combines with J gene TRBJ2-2; 7 bases are a match to TRBD2. The CDR3 is made up of 14 amino acids. The germline V gene encodes CDR1 SGHRS and CDR2 YFSETQ. The V and J ends lost 0 bases and 8 bases, in that order; junction bases with no gene match: 4. The variable domain in full, with the rest retrieved from reference TRBV5-1 and TRBJ2-2, is KAGVTQTPRYLIKTRGQQVTLSCSPISGHRSVSWYQQTPGQGLQFLFEYFSETQRNKGNFPGRFSGRQFSNSRSEMNVSTLELGDSALYLCASSLVAGAGELFFGEGSRLTVL.